The 22 T cell receptor beta chains below come from one sample, sequenced in a study of T cell responses to AZD1222 COVID-19 vaccine (dated by TCRdb to 2020 to 2023). This sample's time point label indicates: baseline before first vaccination. The sample's treatment or condition label, decoded: meningococcal conjugate vaccine given as trial control. Library preparation employed the immunoSEQ multiplex PCR assay. Entries here come from immuneACCESS through TCRdb and include only in-frame sequences with V and J called. Some clones fail to appear in such tables; in the studies checked, an unresolved V gene covers under half of the shortfall, and the cause of the remainder is unknown. Recorded for this sample are 120,000 or so clones; roughly 87% of them occurred a single time. The top ten hold 4.4% of the sample. The starting material was peripheral blood, obtained on day 0 of MenACWY control vaccination. The receptors here all came from an adult in good health.

The chain links TRBV11-2 to TRBJ2-7; 10 nucleotides line up with TRBD2. The germline gives CDR1 SGHAT, CDR2 FQNNGV. Trimming took 1 base from V and 3 from J; bases not matched to a gene: 3. The CDR3 contains 15 residues. The CDR3 DNA reads as TGTGCCAGCAGCTTAGGAGCGGGGGGGATCTACGAGCAGTACGTC. Translation gives CASSLGAGGIYEQYV.

V gene TRBV27 combines with J gene TRBJ1-6; no reliable D call. Germline-derived CDR1 and CDR2 are MNHEY and SMNVEV (reference sequence). The CDR3 length is 13 residues. The V end was cut by 5 bases, the J end by 14 bases, with 16 bases between. CDR3 sequence reads: CASSPPSQRTLHF. CDR3 DNA sequence: TGTGCCAGCAGTCCCCCCTCGCAGAGGACCCTCCACTTT.

The CDR3 DNA reads as TGTGCCCTCAAAGGGGGTCCCGGGGAGCTGTTTTTT. This translates into CALKGGPGELFF. This chain joins TRBV2 and TRBJ2-2, with a tentative D call TRBD1 (6 bases). The CDR3 consists of 12 residues. Trimming took off 11 bases at V and 6 bases at J, with 13 bases between the two ends. From germline, CDR1 is SNHLY and CDR2 FYNNEI.

The chain uses TRBV28 and TRBJ2-7; TRBD1 matches at 8 bases. Germline V CDR1 and CDR2: MDHEN, SYDVKM. This CDR3 spans 14 amino acids. The V and J ends lost 3 bases and 0 bases, in that order; junction bases with no gene match: 1. CDR3 DNA sequence: TGTGCCAGCAGTTTCCAGGGGGCCTCCTACGAGCAGTACGTC. As protein: CASSFQGASYEQYV.

The chain carries TRBV7-2 and TRBJ2-1, with 9 bases matching TRBD2. The CDR3 sequence is 15 residues long. V dropped 5 bases and J dropped 7; count of bases not matched to a gene: 9. The germline gives CDR1 SGHTA, CDR2 FQGNSA. As DNA, the CDR3 is TGTGCCAGCAGCGATAGCGGGGGCCGGGGGAATGAGCAGTTCTTC. This translates into CASSDSGGRGNEQFF.

The chain carries TRBV7-8 and TRBJ2-3, with 8 bases identical to TRBD2. With 5 bases clipped from V and 2 bases from J, the junction kept 6 bases outside the gene matches. CDR1 is SGHVS and CDR2 is FQNEAQ in the germline V gene. The CDR3 extends over 15 amino acids. The CDR3: CASSPAGAITDTQYF. CDR3 bases: TGTGCCAGCAGCCCAGCGGGGGCCATCACAGATACGCAGTATTTT.

The chain recombines TRBV12-2 with TRBJ2-3; TRBD2, the table's D call, lacks a check against the DNA. TRBV12-2 is deemed a pseudogene. The CDR3 length is 10 residues. The CDR3, as DNA: TGTGCAAGTCGCCCCCCCCTTCAGTATTTT. This codes for CASRPPLQYF.

The CDR3: CASSQGAYEQYV. In nucleotides, the CDR3 is TGTGCCAGCAGTCAGGGCGCCTACGAGCAGTACGTC. The V call is TRBV12-3 or TRBV12-4, the J call TRBJ2-7, with a tentative D call TRBD1 (5 bases). The CDR3 consists of 12 residues. The ends were cut back, 5 bases at V and 2 bases at J, with 7 bases in the middle.

This sequence joins TRBV29-1 and TRBJ1-5; perhaps TRBD1 as D (6 bases). V gave up 4 bases and J gave up 5 bases, with 12 bases separating them. Per the germline V gene, CDR1 is SQVTM and CDR2 is ANQGSEA. The CDR3 is made up of 13 amino acids. Here the CDR3 reads CSVGGGEDQPQHF. The CDR3 DNA sequence: TGCAGCGTTGGGGGGGGCGAGGATCAGCCCCAGCATTTT.

The chain carries TRBV27 and TRBJ2-3; the D is unclear. V lost 4 bases to trimming and J lost 3 bases, with 17 bases between them. CDR3 length: 16 residues. Germline V gene lookup returns CDR1 MNHEY and CDR2 SMNVEV (reference sequence). CDR3 loop: CASSSITSWLTDTQYF. The CDR3 nucleotides read TGTGCCAGCAGTTCGATTACGTCTTGGTTGACAGATACGCAGTATTTT.

This sequence joins TRBV6-1 and TRBJ2-5, with a weak D call TRBD1 (6 bases). This CDR3 has 17 amino acids. V lost 2 bases and J lost 2, with 18 bases in between. Germline V CDR1 and CDR2: MNHNS, SASEGT. CDR3 in DNA: TGTGCCAGCAGTGAAACTATTCCAACAGGGTTTCAAGAGACCCAGTACTTC. This encodes CASSETIPTGFQETQYF.

The gene calls are TRBV11-2 and TRBJ1-1; D call uncertain. This CDR3 has 12 amino acids. Germline V CDR1 and CDR2: SGHAT, FQNNGV. Trimming stripped 6 bases from V and 5 bases from J, with 10 bases between. Here the CDR3 reads CASRDGYTEAFF. The CDR3 bases are TGTGCCAGCAGGGACGGCTATACTGAAGCTTTCTTT.

The J gene is TRBJ2-3, the V gene TRBV29-1, with TRBD1 identical over 11 bases. Trimming removed 7 bases from V and 4 bases from J; junction bases left unmatched: 4. The germline gives CDR1 SQVTM, CDR2 ANQGSEA. The CDR3 sequence is 13 residues long. CDR3 in amino acids: CSAPGQGADTQYF. The CDR3 DNA follows: TGCAGCGCACCGGGACAGGGGGCAGATACGCAGTATTTT.

This chain links TRBV24-1 with TRBJ2-5; D is undetermined. Trimming cost V 4 bases and J 6 bases, with 14 bases left between them. The CDR3 loop spans 14 amino acids. Germline CDR1 and CDR2: KGHDR and SFDVKD. The CDR3 protein is CATSDPDGRKTQYF. The CDR3, as DNA: TGTGCCACCAGTGACCCGGACGGGCGCAAGACCCAGTACTTC.

J is TRBJ2-7 and V is TRBV30, with TRBD1 matching 7 bases. The CDR3 is made up of 13 amino acids. In germline, CDR1 is GTSNPN, CDR2 SVGIG (reference sequence). J lost 8 bases, V lost 7 bases, and 14 bases had no gene match. The CDR3 sequence is CALLPRTGLKQYF. CDR3 nucleotides: TGTGCCTTACTACCCAGGACAGGTCTCAAGCAGTACTTC.

This clone appeared a few times. V and J are TRBV4-3 and TRBJ1-1; D unclear. Germline CDR1 and CDR2: LGHNA and YSLEER. CDR3 length equals 14 residues. Trimming cost V 1 base and J 4 bases, with 10 bases left between them. Here the CDR3 reads CASSQGQGGTEAFF. The CDR3 bases are TGCGCCAGCAGCCAAGGTCAAGGCGGCACTGAAGCTTTCTTT.

This clone appeared once. The chain employs TRBV10-1 and TRBJ1-6, with D possibly matching TRBD1 (5 bases). Trimming cost V 3 bases and J 4 bases, with 19 bases left between them. The germline V gene has CDR1 WNHNN and CDR2 SYGVQD (reference sequence). CDR3 size: 18 residues. The CDR3 reads CASSDFRAGGYYNSPLHF. The CDR3 DNA reads TGCGCCAGCAGTGACTTCAGGGCTGGGGGTTATTATAATTCACCCCTCCACTTT.

J is TRBJ2-5 and V is TRBV3-1 (or the pseudogene TRBV3-2), with D hard to call. Germline V gene lookup returns CDR1 LGHDT and CDR2 YNNKEL (reference sequence). With 1 base removed from V and 4 bases from J, the gap between germline ends came to 1 base. The CDR3 length is 11 residues. The CDR3 loop is CASSQVETQYF. The DNA of the CDR3 is TGTGCCAGCAGCCAAGTAGAGACCCAGTACTTC.

This chain uses TRBV9 with TRBJ2-2; D remains ambiguous. The CDR3 has 13 amino acids. Germline V gene sequence: CDR1 SGDLS, CDR2 YYNGEE. V was shortened by 0 bases and J by 2 bases, with 2 bases between the two germline ends. The CDR3 region has the DNA TGTGCCAGCAGCGTAGAAAACACCGGGGAGCTGTTTTTT. As protein: CASSVENTGELFF. The whole variable domain, remainder taken from reference TRBV9 and TRBJ2-2, is DSGVTQTPKHLITATGQRVTLRCSPRSGDLSVYWYQQSLDQGLQFLIQYYNGEERAKGNILERFSAQQFPDLHSELNLSSLELGDSALYFCASSVENTGELFFGEGSRLTVL.

This sequence joins TRBV4-3 and TRBJ2-2, with TRBD1 matching over 7 bases. The CDR3 has 15 residues. V gave up 1 base and J gave up 9 bases; unmatched junction bases: 8. CDR1 is LGHNA and CDR2 is YSLEER in the germline V gene. The CDR3 spells CASSQGRQGFRELFF. The CDR3 nucleotides are TGCGCCAGCAGCCAAGGGCGACAGGGCTTCCGGGAGCTGTTTTTT.

Of note for this clone: Other nucleotide sequences in the sample specify the same CDR3. J is TRBJ1-3 and V is TRBV12-3 or TRBV12-4; D gene ambiguous. The V gene lost 3 bases and the J gene lost 1 base, with 1 base spanning the gap. The CDR3 runs to 12 residues. CDR3 coding DNA: TGTGCCAGCAGTTTTTCTGGAAACACCATATATTTT. Protein product: CASSFSGNTIYF.

The chain recombines TRBV2 with TRBJ2-7; 7 nucleotides align to TRBD1. J lost 2 bases, V lost 8 bases, and 9 bases had no gene match. CDR3 size: 14 residues. CDR1 and CDR2 from the germline V gene are SNHLY and FYNNEI. This CDR3 is CASCRDSAAYEQYF. CDR3 DNA sequence: TGTGCCAGCTGTCGGGACAGCGCCGCCTACGAGCAGTACTTC.